These T cell receptor beta chains were read from a single sample in a study of monozygotic twins with inflammatory bowel disease. TCRdb reprocessed the 5' RACE reads and keeps a single row for each CDR3 protein, giving no DNA. This listing includes roughly 300,000 distinct CDR3 sequences. The sequencing input was blood. The receptors come from a human donor with ulcerative colitis or Crohn's disease, or a healthy co-twin of an affected twin (not recorded which). The CDR3 runs from the conserved cysteine through the conserved F or W.

j_gene,v_gene,len,CDR3aa
TRBJ1-4,TRBV19,15,CASSISRPPNEKLFF
TRBJ2-4,TRBV20-1,16,CSVRPNLGLAENIQYF
TRBJ2-5,TRBV7-2,15,CASSLRGARRETQYF
TRBJ2-1,TRBV27,13,CASSLYRYNEQFF
TRBJ1-1,TRBV14,16,CASSQSGYRMNTEAFF
TRBJ2-2,TRBV7-9,16,CASSLAPGGAAGELFF
TRBJ2-7,TRBV25-1,15,CASSERAQSRDEQYF
TRBJ1-4,TRBV28,17,CASSSRQGRSTNEKLFF
TRBJ2-7,TRBV5-1,14,CASSSGQGPYEQYF
TRBJ2-1,TRBV5-8,15,CASRMGAGGNNEQFF
TRBJ2-1,TRBV7-2,16,CASYSPRDRGLSEQFF
TRBJ1-1,TRBV5-5,13,CASSPGFFEEAFF
TRBJ2-1,TRBV27,14,CASRTGLGINEQFF
TRBJ1-1,TRBV9,14,CASSVGGNGAEAFF
TRBJ2-1,TRBV6-2/TRBV6-3,14,CASIPAAGGNEQFF
TRBJ2-1,TRBV10-2,14,CASTRDNSYNEQFF
TRBJ2-3,TRBV12-3/TRBV12-4,11,CASSLRDTHYF
TRBJ1-5,TRBV28,13,CASRGGHNQPQHF
TRBJ2-3,TRBV7-2,16,CASTLLGGGSTDTQYF
TRBJ1-1,TRBV6-2/TRBV6-3,15,CASSQGDRRGTEAFF
TRBJ2-4,TRBV12-3/TRBV12-4,15,CASSPTARAKNIQYF
TRBJ1-1,TRBV5-1,17,CASSLDSGGRMNTEAFF
TRBJ2-2,TRBV7-9,15,CASSLAGSNTGELFF